This TCR beta chain was captured in a study of T cells after yellow fever vaccination. This clonotype has more than one count but fewer than ten. Germline V gene lookup returns CDR1 MGHDK and CDR2 SYGVNS. V was pared by 4 bases and J by 5 bases, with 14 bases between. The CDR3 is 14 residues long. TCRdb independently ran MiXCR on the 5' RACE reads; one entry per CDR3 protein. The sample lists 150,000 or so distinct CDR3 sequences, just over 6.5% occurring once. Sequencing used CD4+ T cells sorted from PBMCs, obtained 10 days after the yellow fever booster vaccination. The V call is TRBV25-1, the J call TRBJ2-5; D uncertain. The receptor comes from a man aged 30 to 39 who received the YFV17D yellow fever vaccine. The DNA of the CDR3 is TGTGCCAGCAGTGTCCATGGGATTAGGGAGACCCAGTACTTC. This sequence encodes CASSVHGIRETQYF. Drawing the rest from reference TRBV25-1 and TRBJ2-5, the complete variable domain is EADIYQTPRYLVIGTGKKITLECSQTMGHDKMYWYQQDPGMELHLIHYSYGVNSTEKGDLSSESTVSRIRTEHFPLTLESARPSHTSQYLCASSVHGIRETQYFGPGTRLLVL.